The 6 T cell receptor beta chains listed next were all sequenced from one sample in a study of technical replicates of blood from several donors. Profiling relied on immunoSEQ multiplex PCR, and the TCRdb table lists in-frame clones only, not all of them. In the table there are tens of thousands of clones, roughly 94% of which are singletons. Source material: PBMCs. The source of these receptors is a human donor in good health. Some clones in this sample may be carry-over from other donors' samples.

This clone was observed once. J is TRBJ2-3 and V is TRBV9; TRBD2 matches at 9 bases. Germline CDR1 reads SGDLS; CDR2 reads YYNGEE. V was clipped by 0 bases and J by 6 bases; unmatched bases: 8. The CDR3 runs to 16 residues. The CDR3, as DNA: TGTGCCAGCAGCGTAGGTAGTAGCGGGAGCGGGGATACGCAGTATTTT. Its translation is CASSVGSSGSGDTQYF.

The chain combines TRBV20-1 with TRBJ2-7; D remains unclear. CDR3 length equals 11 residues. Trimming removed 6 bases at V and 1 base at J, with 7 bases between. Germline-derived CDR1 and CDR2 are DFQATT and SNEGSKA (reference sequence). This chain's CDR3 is CSAEDSYEQYF. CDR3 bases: TGCAGTGCCGAGGATTCCTACGAGCAGTACTTC.

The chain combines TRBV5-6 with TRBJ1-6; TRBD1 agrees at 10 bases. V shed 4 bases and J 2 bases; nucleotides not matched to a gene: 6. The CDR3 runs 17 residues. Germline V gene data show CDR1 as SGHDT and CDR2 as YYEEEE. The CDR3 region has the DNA TGTGCCAGCAGCGGGGGGGACAGGGGTACCTATAATTCACCCCTCCACTTT. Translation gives CASSGGDRGTYNSPLHF.

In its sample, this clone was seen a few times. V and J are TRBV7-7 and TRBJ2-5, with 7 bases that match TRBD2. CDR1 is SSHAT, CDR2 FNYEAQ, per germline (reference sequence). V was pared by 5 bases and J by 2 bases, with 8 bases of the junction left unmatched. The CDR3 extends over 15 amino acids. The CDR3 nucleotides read TGTGCCAGCAGCCCCTCGGGCGGGGGTCAAGAGACCCAGTACTTC. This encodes CASSPSGGGQETQYF.

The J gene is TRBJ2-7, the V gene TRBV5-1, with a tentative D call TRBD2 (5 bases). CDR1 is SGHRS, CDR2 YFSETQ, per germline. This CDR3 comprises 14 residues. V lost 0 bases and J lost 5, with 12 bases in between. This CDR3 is CASSLERQTDEQYF. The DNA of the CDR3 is TGCGCCAGCAGCTTGGAGCGGCAGACGGACGAGCAGTACTTC. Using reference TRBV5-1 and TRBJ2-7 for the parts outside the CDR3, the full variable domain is KAGVTQTPRYLIKTRGQQVTLSCSPISGHRSVSWYQQTPGQGLQFLFEYFSETQRNKGNFPGRFSGRQFSNSRSEMNVSTLELGDSALYLCASSLERQTDEQYFGPGTRLTVT.

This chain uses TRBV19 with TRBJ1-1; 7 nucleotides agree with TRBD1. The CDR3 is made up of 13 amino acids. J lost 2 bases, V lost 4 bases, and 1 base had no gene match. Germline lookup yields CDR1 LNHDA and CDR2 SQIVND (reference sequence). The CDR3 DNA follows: TGTGCCAGTAGTACAGGGGGTAACACTGAAGCTTTCTTT. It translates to CASSTGGNTEAFF.